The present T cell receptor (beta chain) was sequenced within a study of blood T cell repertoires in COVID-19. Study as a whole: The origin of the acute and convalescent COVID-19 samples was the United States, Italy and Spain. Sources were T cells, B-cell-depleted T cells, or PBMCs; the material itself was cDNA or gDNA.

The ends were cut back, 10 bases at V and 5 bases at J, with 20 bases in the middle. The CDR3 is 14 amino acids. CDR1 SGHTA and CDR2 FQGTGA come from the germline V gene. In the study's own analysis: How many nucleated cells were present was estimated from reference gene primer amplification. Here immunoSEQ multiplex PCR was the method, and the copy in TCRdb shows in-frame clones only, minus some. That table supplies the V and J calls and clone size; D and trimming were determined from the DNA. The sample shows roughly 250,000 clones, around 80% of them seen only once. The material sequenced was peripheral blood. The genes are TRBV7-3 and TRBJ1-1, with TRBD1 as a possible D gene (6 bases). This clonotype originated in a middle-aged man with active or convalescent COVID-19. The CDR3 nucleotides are TGTGCCACCCGAAGGGGGGGGCCGGGAACTGAAGCTTTCTTT. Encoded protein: CATRRGGPGTEAFF.